This paragraph covers one TCR beta chain sequence. Its specificity is not known. A much larger clonotype is one base distant, so this may be a read error. CDR3 length: 14 amino acids. The germline V gene has CDR1 SGHVS and CDR2 FNYEAQ. This sample is drawn from a study of T cell repertoires in cytomegalovirus infection. Background on the study: An indication of both CMV infection and matching HLA type came from public TCR beta signatures. Broader study findings: The cumulative frequency of public TCR beta families distinguished individuals who carried CMV together with the relevant HLA. Clonotypes of TCR beta that were HLA-C-restricted and CMV-specific dominated the ex vivo response.

Using its own MiXCR run on the reads, TCRdb lists one record per CDR3 protein. The sample has 600,000 to 800,000 distinct CDR3 sequences, 20% to 25% seen once. Sample: CD8+ T cells from PBMCs. The TCR was taken from a human donor in good health (CMV status not recorded). Some clones in this sample may be carry-over from other donors' samples. The V and J genes are TRBV7-6 and TRBJ2-1; D not certain. The DNA for the CDR3 is TGTGTCAGCAGCTCCAGTCAGTCTTACAATGAGCAGTTCTTC. Protein sequence: CVSSSSQSYNEQFF.